These 27 T cell receptor beta chains came from one sample sequenced in a study of CD8 T cells in Susac syndrome. Reverse transcription of roughly 0.45 to 1 ug RNA was carried out with random hexamers. TCRdb itself ran the immunoSEQ multiplex PCR reads through MiXCR, one entry per CDR3 protein. Of approximately 46,000 distinct CDR3 sequences detected, 85% to 95% appear once; the ten largest clones hold roughly 0.4%. What was sequenced was CD8+ T cells from PBMCs. The receptors were gathered from a human donor in good health.

This rearrangement joins TRBV30 to TRBJ2-7, with D unresolved. Germline lookup yields CDR1 GTSNPN and CDR2 SVGIG (reference sequence). There are 13 residues in the CDR3. The V and J ends lost 3 bases and 6 bases respectively, with 15 bases between them. CDR3 DNA: TGTGCCTGGAGCCACATAGGAGCCGGCGAGCAGTACTTC. Amino acid sequence: CAWSHIGAGEQYF.

The V gene is TRBV20-1, the J gene TRBJ2-7; the D gene is possibly TRBD2 (5 bases). The V end lost 1 base, the J end lost 5 bases, and 12 bases lay between the germline ends. CDR3 length equals 13 residues. Germline CDR1 is DFQATT and CDR2 is SNEGSKA (reference sequence). The CDR3 DNA follows: TGCAGTGCTAGAGGGAGGCGTTTCCACGAGCAGTACTTC. This translates into CSARGRRFHEQYF.

This rearrangement joins TRBV20-1 to TRBJ2-7; 7 nucleotides agree with TRBD2. This CDR3 is built from 15 residues. Germline-derived CDR1 and CDR2 are DFQATT and SNEGSKA (reference sequence). V lost 5 bases to trimming and J lost 5 bases; unmatched junction nucleotides: 15. CDR3 in DNA: TGCAGTGCTGGGAGGGTCCGCGGGAGTGAAGACGAGCAGTACTTC. Translation: CSAGRVRGSEDEQYF.

This chain joins TRBV6-1 and TRBJ2-2; tentatively, D is TRBD1 or TRBD2 (6 bases each). The CDR3 consists of 15 residues. V was trimmed by 8 bases and J by 7 bases, leaving 20 bases between them. CDR1 MNHNS and CDR2 SASEGT come from the germline V gene. Here the CDR3 DNA reads TGTGCCAGCCCGGGGGCCCAGGGAAATGTCGGGGAGCTGTTTTTT. It yields the protein CASPGAQGNVGELFF.

The chain is built from TRBV11-2 and TRBJ2-1, with D maybe TRBD2 (6 bases). CDR1 is SGHAT, CDR2 FQNNGV, per germline. The CDR3 loop spans 15 amino acids. V was shortened by 5 bases and J by 2 bases, with 13 bases between the two germline ends. CDR3 sequence: CASSLLRGAYNEQFF. The CDR3 DNA follows: TGTGCCAGCAGCCTCCTTCGCGGGGCCTACAATGAGCAGTTCTTC.

The chain couples TRBV24-1 to TRBJ2-2; 8 bases align to TRBD1. This CDR3 is 18 amino acids long. Germline values: CDR1 KGHDR, CDR2 SFDVKD. The V and J ends lost 2 bases and 3 bases, in that order; junction bases with no gene match: 10. DNA for the CDR3: TGTGCCACCAGTGATTCCGAACCCGGGACAGGCGACACCGGGGAGCTGTTTTTT. This sequence encodes CATSDSEPGTGDTGELFF.

The CDR3 here is CASSFLGPSYEQYF. The DNA for the CDR3 is TGTGCCAGCAGCTTCCTGGGACCCTCCTACGAGCAGTACTTC. The V gene is TRBV7-8, the J gene TRBJ2-7; the D gene could be TRBD1 or TRBD2 (5 bases each). Trimming left V 3 bases short and J 0 bases short, with 9 bases between. Germline V gives CDR1 SGHVS, CDR2 FQNEAQ. This CDR3 spans 14 amino acids.

The chain carries TRBV28 and TRBJ2-1; D is unresolved. CDR1 and CDR2 from the germline V gene are MDHEN and SYDVKM. Trimming stripped 3 bases from V and 0 bases from J, with 12 bases between. The CDR3 contains 16 residues. Here the CDR3 DNA reads TGTGCCAGCAGTTTGGACCCTTTGACCTCCTACAATGAGCAGTTCTTC. It translates to CASSLDPLTSYNEQFF.

The V gene is TRBV29-1, the J gene TRBJ2-3; D possibly corresponds to TRBD2 (6 bases). The CDR3 runs 14 residues. Trimming removed 6 bases from V and 2 bases from J, with 15 bases in between. Germline loops: CDR1 SQVTM, CDR2 ANQGSEA. CDR3 coding DNA: TGCAGCGTACTAGCAGCCGCGACCACAGATACGCAGTATTTT. Protein product: CSVLAAATTDTQYF.

The rearrangement uses TRBV3-1 and TRBJ2-3; D not resolved. The CDR3 runs 10 residues. The germline V and J ends were trimmed by 8 bases and 6 bases, with 6 bases remaining between them. CDR1 and CDR2 (germline): LGHDT, YNNKEL (reference sequence). CDR3 protein: CASLGDTQYF. CDR3 nucleotides: TGTGCCAGCCTTGGGGATACGCAGTATTTT.

V is TRBV29-1 and J is TRBJ2-6, with 7 nucleotides matching TRBD1. J lost 1 base, V lost 6 bases, and 6 bases had no gene match. CDR3 length: 15 amino acids. Per the germline V gene, CDR1 is SQVTM and CDR2 is ANQGSEA. DNA of the CDR3: TGCAGCGTCGCCACAGGGGTATCTGGGGCCAACGTCCTGACTTTC. This gives the protein CSVATGVSGANVLTF.

The chain employs TRBV4-3 and TRBJ2-1, with D unclear. Deletions cut 0 bases from V and 0 bases from J, with 3 bases between. CDR1 and CDR2 (germline): LGHNA, YSLEER. The CDR3 consists of 14 residues. The CDR3 is CASSQESSYNEQFF. The CDR3 coding sequence is TGCGCCAGCAGCCAAGAGAGCTCCTACAATGAGCAGTTCTTC.

This clonotype was picked up one time. The rearrangement uses TRBV3-1 and TRBJ2-2; 11 nucleotides line up with TRBD2. CDR3 length equals 13 residues. CDR1 LGHDT and CDR2 YNNKEL come from the germline V gene (reference sequence). V lost 10 bases to trimming and J lost 5 bases; unmatched junction nucleotides: 3. The CDR3 is CAIRLAGTGELFF. CDR3 DNA sequence: TGTGCCATAAGACTAGCGGGAACCGGGGAGCTGTTTTTT.

This chain connects TRBV11-2 to TRBJ2-1; D might be TRBD2 (6 bases). This CDR3 has 14 residues. CDR1 is SGHAT and CDR2 is FQNNGV in the germline V gene. Trimming left V 2 bases short and J 7 bases short, with 12 bases between. The CDR3 DNA follows: TGTGCCAGCAGCTTAATGGCGGGACCGAATGAGCAGTTCTTC. Translation: CASSLMAGPNEQFF.

This chain joins TRBV12-3 or TRBV12-4 and TRBJ1-3, with D hard to call. Between the trimmed V and J ends, which lost 1 base and 1 base, there was a span of 5 bases. This CDR3 contains 14 residues. This CDR3 is CASSLVRSGNTIYF. Written as DNA, the CDR3 is TGTGCCAGCAGTTTAGTCAGATCTGGAAACACCATATATTTT.

This clonotype was picked up a small number of times. V gene TRBV29-1 combines with J gene TRBJ2-7; 9 bases match TRBD1. From germline, CDR1 is SQVTM and CDR2 ANQGSEA. The CDR3 runs to 15 residues. The ends lost 7 bases at V and 0 bases at J; junction bases unmatched: 10. Written as DNA, the CDR3 is TGCAGCGAGATAGGGACAGGGAAGTCCTCCTACGAGCAGTACTTC. Translation gives CSEIGTGKSSYEQYF.

The genes are TRBV4-1 and TRBJ2-1; a weak D match, TRBD1 (5 bases). V shed 3 bases and J shed 0 bases, with 12 bases lying between them. This CDR3 is built from 16 residues. Germline assignment: CDR1 MGHRA and CDR2 YSYEKL. Here the CDR3 DNA reads TGCGCCAGCAGCCAGTTAGGGGTGAGCTCCTACAATGAGCAGTTCTTC. Translating gives CASSQLGVSSYNEQFF.

V and J are TRBV3-1 and TRBJ2-1, with 7 positions matching TRBD2. The CDR3 has 17 residues. Looked up from germline, CDR1 is LGHDT and CDR2 is YNNKEL (reference sequence). Trimming at V came to 3 bases and at J to 3 bases, leaving 11 bases not matched to a gene. The CDR3 DNA sequence: TGTGCCAGCAGCCACCCTGAGGGACTACCAAGCTACAATGAGCAGTTCTTC. Encoded protein: CASSHPEGLPSYNEQFF.

J is TRBJ2-2 and V is TRBV5-8, with a tentative D call TRBD2 (6 bases). Trimming removed 2 bases from V and 3 bases from J, with 11 bases in between. CDR3 size: 15 residues. CDR1 is SGHTS and CDR2 is YDEGEE in the germline V gene. DNA for the CDR3: TGTGCCAGCAGCTTCGGGGAGGTGCACACCGGGGAGCTGTTTTTT. This sequence encodes CASSFGEVHTGELFF.

The chain is built from TRBV11-2 and TRBJ1-5; no clear D. Trimming cost V 5 bases and J 0 bases, with 8 bases left between them. Germline V gives CDR1 SGHAT, CDR2 FQNNGV. This CDR3 comprises 14 residues. CDR3 loop: CASSPRHSNQPQHF. The CDR3 nucleotides read TGTGCCAGCAGCCCAAGGCATAGCAATCAGCCCCAGCATTTT.

The rearrangement joins TRBV11-2 to TRBJ2-1; no clear D gene. The CDR3 sequence is 11 residues long. The germline V gene encodes CDR1 SGHAT and CDR2 FQNNGV. V lost 5 bases and J 10 bases, leaving 9 bases between the germline ends. CDR3 protein: CASSAQAEQFF. As DNA, the CDR3 is TGTGCCAGCAGCGCCCAGGCGGAGCAGTTCTTC.

The chain is built from TRBV7-9 and TRBJ1-3, with D unresolved. The CDR3 has 17 amino acids. Trimming left V 1 base short and J 0 bases short, with 13 bases between. Germline CDR1 is SEHNR and CDR2 is FQNEAQ (reference sequence). The CDR3 DNA reads as TGTGCCAGCAGCTTAGGCGGGCGTCGGGACTCTGGAAACACCATATATTTT. Its translation: CASSLGGRRDSGNTIYF.

The chain joins TRBV11-2 to TRBJ1-1; no clear D. CDR3 length: 14 amino acids. Per germline, CDR1 SGHAT and CDR2 FQNNGV. The V gene lost 2 bases and the J gene lost 0 bases, with 7 bases spanning the gap. This CDR3 is CASSLFALNTEAFF. The CDR3 DNA sequence: TGTGCCAGCAGCTTATTCGCTTTGAACACTGAAGCTTTCTTT.

The genes are TRBV29-1 and TRBJ1-1, with 7 bases that match TRBD1. The CDR3 contains 12 residues. V was clipped by 7 bases and J by 6 bases; unmatched bases: 8. Germline V gene sequence: CDR1 SQVTM, CDR2 ANQGSEA. CDR3 DNA sequence: TGCAGCGCTCGACACAGGGGCCCTGAAGCTTTCTTT. It codes for CSARHRGPEAFF. The whole variable domain, filled in from reference TRBV29-1 and TRBJ1-1, reads SAVISQKPSRDICQRGTSLTIQCQVDSQVTMMFWYRQQPGQSLTLIATANQGSEATYESGFVIDKFPISRPNLTFSTLTVSNMSPEDSSIYLCSARHRGPEAFFGQGTRLTVV.

The chain is built from TRBV20-1 and TRBJ1-3; D call uncertain. Germline V lookup: CDR1 DFQATT, CDR2 SNEGSKA (reference sequence). V was pared by 3 bases and J by 2 bases, with 8 bases between. CDR3 size: 13 residues. The CDR3 is CSARPLAGNTIYF. CDR3 nucleotides: TGCAGTGCTAGGCCACTGGCTGGAAACACCATATATTTT.

The genes are TRBV4-3 and TRBJ2-7; TRBD2 aligns across 8 bases. The length of the CDR3 is 17 residues. Trimming took 0 bases from V and 0 from J; bases not matched to a gene: 7. Germline V gene sequence: CDR1 LGHNA, CDR2 YSLEER. The CDR3 is CASSQDYSGGGSYEQYF. The CDR3 bases are TGCGCCAGCAGCCAAGATTACTCCGGGGGGGGCTCCTACGAGCAGTACTTC.

The CDR3 bases are TGTGCCAGTAGTATATGGGACAGGGACTCTCCTGAAGCTTTCTTT. Its translation: CASSIWDRDSPEAFF. V usage is TRBV19 and J usage is TRBJ1-1; 9 bases align to TRBD1. Trimming took 2 bases from V and 6 from J; bases not matched to a gene: 7. Looked up from germline, CDR1 is LNHDA and CDR2 is SQIVND (reference sequence). There are 15 residues in the CDR3. The full variable domain, rest sourced from reference TRBV19 and TRBJ1-1, is DGGITQSPKYLFRKEGQNVTLSCEQNLNHDAMYWYRQDPGQGLRLIYYSQIVNDFQKGDIAEGYSVSREKKESFPLTVTSAQKNPTAFYLCASSIWDRDSPEAFFGQGTRLTVV.